This T cell receptor (beta chain) was found in a study of T cells after yellow fever vaccination. Study conclusions and caveats: Clones from primary vaccination mostly reappeared after the booster (96% CD4, approximately 88% CD8). Although the secondary response was weaker, it peaked faster, at day 5 versus 15.

Turning to this clonotype: The antigen is unknown.

5'RACE template switching generated TCR cDNA, adding a universal primer site and UMIs. Each CDR3 protein is one row after TCRdb ran MiXCR on the 5' RACE reads. Counted here are some 320,000 distinct CDR3 sequences, 8.7% occurring once; the ten biggest clones make up roughly 18%. Germline V gene data show CDR1 as SGHRS and CDR2 as YFSETQ. This CDR3 spans 15 amino acids. The V and J ends lost 0 bases and 2 bases respectively, with 12 bases between them. Sequences were derived from PBMCs, sampled on the day of the first yellow fever vaccination. The chain has TRBV5-1 and TRBJ2-7; tentative D call: TRBD1 (6 bases). This TCR derives from a young man who received the YFV17D yellow fever vaccine. DNA for the CDR3: TGCGCCAGCAGCTTGGATGGACAGAACCCCTACGAGCAGTACTTC. Translation gives CASSLDGQNPYEQYF.